Listed here are 8 T cell receptor beta chains from one sample, sequenced in a study of cytomegalovirus exposure and HLA in healthy donors. In the PCR, 60 Vbeta and 13 Jbeta primers were used. Some clones are missing from TCRdb's copy, which holds only in-frame ones; the method was immunoSEQ multiplex PCR. This sample contains about 190,000 clones. Sequencing was performed on PBMCs. Every receptor here comes from a woman aged 25 to 39 in good health and CMV-seropositive.

This chain uses TRBV7-2 with TRBJ1-2; D ambiguous. Trimming removed 2 bases from V and 2 bases from J, with 3 bases in between. Germline CDR1 SGHTA, CDR2 FQGNSA. This CDR3 is built from 12 residues. CDR3 amino acids: CASSLINYGYTF. As DNA, the CDR3 is TGTGCCAGCAGCTTAATAAACTATGGCTACACCTTC.

The chain has TRBV28 and TRBJ1-2; TRBD1 aligns across 9 bases. Germline-derived CDR1 and CDR2 are MDHEN and SYDVKM. The CDR3 extends over 13 amino acids. V lost 3 bases, J lost 5 bases, and 1 base stayed unmatched. CDR3 nucleotides: TGTGCCAGCAGTTTGGGACAGGGATATGGCTACACCTTC. Translated, it gives CASSLGQGYGYTF.

As to this clone: Other DNA sequences in the sample encode the same CDR3. J is TRBJ1-2 and V is TRBV30; D is uncertain. The germline V and J ends were trimmed by 0 bases and 2 bases, with 7 bases remaining between them. CDR3 length equals 13 residues. Germline-derived CDR1 and CDR2 are GTSNPN and SVGIG (reference sequence). In DNA, the CDR3 is TGTGCCTGGAGTGTATCCGCGAACTATGGCTACACCTTC. Its translation: CAWSVSANYGYTF.

V and J are TRBV19 and TRBJ2-5, with 7 bases that match TRBD2. V dropped 3 bases and J dropped 2; count of bases not matched to a gene: 0. This CDR3 has 13 amino acids. The germline V gene encodes CDR1 LNHDA and CDR2 SQIVND (reference sequence). The CDR3 bases are TGTGCCAGTAGTATGGGACTACAAGAGACCCAGTACTTC. This translates into CASSMGLQETQYF.

V and J are TRBV5-1 and TRBJ1-1, with 7 nucleotides matching TRBD1. Looked up from germline, CDR1 is SGHRS and CDR2 is YFSETQ. The length of the CDR3 is 15 residues. The J segment lost 4 bases and the V segment lost 0 bases, leaving 6 bases of the junction unmatched. CDR3 sequence (DNA): TGCGCCAGCAGCTTGGATAAGGGGGCGGGCACTGAAGCTTTCTTT. Its protein product is CASSLDKGAGTEAFF.

The chain recombines TRBV7-8 with TRBJ1-2, with D possibly TRBD1 on 5 matching bases. V was cut by 5 bases and J by 5 bases, with 15 bases left in between. Germline CDR1 SGHVS, CDR2 FQNEAQ. The CDR3 runs to 14 residues. The CDR3 spells CASSPRGVLYGYTF. CDR3 DNA: TGTGCCAGCAGCCCCCGGGGGGTTCTTTATGGCTACACCTTC.

The chain is built from TRBV7-9 and TRBJ2-3; perhaps TRBD1 as D (6 bases). V lost 5 bases to trimming and J lost 3 bases, with 12 bases between them. The CDR3 is 14 amino acids. CDR1 is SEHNR and CDR2 is FQNEAQ in the germline V gene (reference sequence). CDR3 region: CASSLVQGTDTQYF. The CDR3 region has the DNA TGTGCCAGCAGCCTCGTACAGGGAACAGATACGCAGTATTTT.

J is TRBJ2-4 and V is TRBV6-1, with no clear D. The CDR3 totals 11 residues. The germline CDR1 and CDR2 sequences are MNHNS and SASEGT. V was cut by 3 bases and J by 11 bases, with 8 bases left in between. CDR3 sequence (DNA): TGTGCCAGCAGTGAGGAGCTATTTCAGTACTTC. Its protein product is CASSEELFQYF.